The entry that follows covers one T cell receptor beta chain sequence. Profiled with immunoSEQ multiplex PCR; TCRdb holds only in-frame clones, not every one. This sample yields around 97,000 clones, of which roughly 90% are seen a single time; about 18% belongs to the top ten. The data were taken from a study of control samples from healthy donors and cancer patients. This receptor was obtained from a man aged 55 to 70 with lung cancer. Sequenced input: PBMCs.

This chain's CDR3 is CASRDGNQPQHF. In DNA form, the CDR3 reads TGTGCCAGCAGGGATGGCAATCAGCCCCAGCATTTT. The genes are TRBV3-1 (or the pseudogene TRBV3-2) and TRBJ1-5; D gene unclear. Germline values: CDR1 LGHDT, CDR2 YNNKEL (reference sequence). Deletions cut 6 bases from V and 2 bases from J, with 5 bases between. The CDR3 covers 12 residues.